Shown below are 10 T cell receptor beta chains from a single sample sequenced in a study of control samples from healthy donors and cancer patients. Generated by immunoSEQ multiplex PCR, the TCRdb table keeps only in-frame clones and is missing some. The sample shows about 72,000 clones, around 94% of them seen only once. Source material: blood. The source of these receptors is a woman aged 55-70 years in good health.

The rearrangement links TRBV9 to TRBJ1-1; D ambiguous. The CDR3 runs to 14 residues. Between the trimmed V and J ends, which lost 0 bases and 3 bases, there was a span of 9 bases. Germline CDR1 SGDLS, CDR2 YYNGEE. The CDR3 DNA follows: TGTGCCAGCAGCGTAGCTCTCTCATACACTGAAGCTTTCTTT. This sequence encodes CASSVALSYTEAFF.

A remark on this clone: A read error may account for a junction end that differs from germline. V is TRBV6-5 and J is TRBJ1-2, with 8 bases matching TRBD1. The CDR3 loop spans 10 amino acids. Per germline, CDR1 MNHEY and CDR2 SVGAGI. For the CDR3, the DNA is TGTGCCAGCAGTCAGGGGGCGTTGGCCTTC. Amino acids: CASSQGALAF.

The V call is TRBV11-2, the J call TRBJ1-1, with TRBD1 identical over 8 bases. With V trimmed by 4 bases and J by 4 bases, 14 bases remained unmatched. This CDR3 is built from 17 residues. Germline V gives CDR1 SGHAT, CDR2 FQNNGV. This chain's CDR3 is CASSSSRDRRGFTEAFF. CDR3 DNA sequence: TGTGCCAGCAGCTCAAGTCGGGACAGGAGAGGATTCACTGAAGCTTTCTTT.

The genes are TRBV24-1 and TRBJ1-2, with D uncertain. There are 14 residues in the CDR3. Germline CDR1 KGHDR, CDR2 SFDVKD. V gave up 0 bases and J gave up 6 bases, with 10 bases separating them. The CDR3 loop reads CATSDLSGRDGYTF. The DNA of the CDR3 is TGTGCCACCAGTGATTTGTCCGGTAGGGATGGCTACACCTTC.

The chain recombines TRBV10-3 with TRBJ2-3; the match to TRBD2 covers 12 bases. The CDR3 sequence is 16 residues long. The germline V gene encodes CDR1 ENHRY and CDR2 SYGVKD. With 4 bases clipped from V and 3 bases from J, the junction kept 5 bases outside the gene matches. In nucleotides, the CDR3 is TGTGCCATCAGTGGCGGGACTAGCGGGCGGACAGATACGCAGTATTTT. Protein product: CAISGGTSGRTDTQYF.

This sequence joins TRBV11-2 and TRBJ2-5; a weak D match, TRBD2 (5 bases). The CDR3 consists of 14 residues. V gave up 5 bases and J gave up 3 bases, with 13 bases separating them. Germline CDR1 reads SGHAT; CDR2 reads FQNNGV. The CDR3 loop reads CASSRLAGEETQYF. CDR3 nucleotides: TGTGCCAGCAGCCGTCTCGCGGGCGAAGAGACCCAGTACTTC.

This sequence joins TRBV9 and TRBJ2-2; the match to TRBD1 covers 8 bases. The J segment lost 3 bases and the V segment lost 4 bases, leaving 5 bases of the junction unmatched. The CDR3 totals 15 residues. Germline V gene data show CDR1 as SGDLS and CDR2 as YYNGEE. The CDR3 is CASSTRTGHTGELFF. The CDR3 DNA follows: TGTGCCAGCAGCACACGGACAGGGCACACCGGGGAGCTGTTTTTT.

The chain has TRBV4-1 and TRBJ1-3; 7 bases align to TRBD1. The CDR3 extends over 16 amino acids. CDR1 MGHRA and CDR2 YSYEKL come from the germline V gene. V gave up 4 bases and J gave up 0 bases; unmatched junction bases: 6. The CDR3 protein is CASSPGTVYSGNTIYF. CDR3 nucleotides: TGCGCCAGCAGCCCCGGGACAGTCTACTCTGGAAACACCATATATTTT.

The CDR3 DNA follows: TGTGCCAGCTCACCCCGTGCAAGCGGGAGAGAAGAGACCCAGTACTTC. It codes for CASSPRASGREETQYF. The rearrangement uses TRBV18 and TRBJ2-5, with 8 bases identical to TRBD2. This CDR3 is 16 amino acids long. Germline CDR1 is KGHSH and CDR2 is LQKENI. With V trimmed by 3 bases and J by 3 bases, 9 bases remained unmatched.

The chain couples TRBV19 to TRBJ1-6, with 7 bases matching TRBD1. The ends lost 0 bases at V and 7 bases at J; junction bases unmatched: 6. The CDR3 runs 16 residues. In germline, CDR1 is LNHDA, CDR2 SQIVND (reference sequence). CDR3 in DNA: TGTGCCAGTAGTATAGAACGGACAGGAGCCAATTCACCCCTCCACTTT. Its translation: CASSIERTGANSPLHF.